This entry concerns a single T cell receptor (beta chain). The data originate from a study of blood T cell repertoires in COVID-19. Study-wide background: Material from acute and convalescent COVID-19 was sourced from the United States, Italy and Spain. T cells, B-cell-depleted T cells, or PBMCs provided the cDNA or gDNA that served as material.

Those enrolled in Seattle joined during active infection and were followed longitudinally afterward. The germline CDR1 and CDR2 sequences are MGHRA and YSYEKL. J gave up 4 bases and V 1 base, and 4 bases lay outside the gene matches. The CDR3 loop spans 15 amino acids. In the authors' workflow: It was from reference gene primer amplification that nucleated cell counts were estimated. Generated by immunoSEQ multiplex PCR, the TCRdb table keeps only in-frame clones and is missing some. The D gene and trimming were derived from the DNA, and the V and J assignments and clone size from that table. In the table there are 430,000 or so clones, approximately 90% of which are singletons.

V is TRBV4-1 and J is TRBJ2-3; 8 bases are a match to TRBD2. Material for sequencing was peripheral blood. The clonotype originates from a man younger than 30 with COVID-19, enrolled during active disease. In DNA, the CDR3 is TGCGCCAGCAGCCAAGGGCGGGGGGAAGCAGATACGCAGTATTTT. As protein: CASSQGRGEADTQYF.